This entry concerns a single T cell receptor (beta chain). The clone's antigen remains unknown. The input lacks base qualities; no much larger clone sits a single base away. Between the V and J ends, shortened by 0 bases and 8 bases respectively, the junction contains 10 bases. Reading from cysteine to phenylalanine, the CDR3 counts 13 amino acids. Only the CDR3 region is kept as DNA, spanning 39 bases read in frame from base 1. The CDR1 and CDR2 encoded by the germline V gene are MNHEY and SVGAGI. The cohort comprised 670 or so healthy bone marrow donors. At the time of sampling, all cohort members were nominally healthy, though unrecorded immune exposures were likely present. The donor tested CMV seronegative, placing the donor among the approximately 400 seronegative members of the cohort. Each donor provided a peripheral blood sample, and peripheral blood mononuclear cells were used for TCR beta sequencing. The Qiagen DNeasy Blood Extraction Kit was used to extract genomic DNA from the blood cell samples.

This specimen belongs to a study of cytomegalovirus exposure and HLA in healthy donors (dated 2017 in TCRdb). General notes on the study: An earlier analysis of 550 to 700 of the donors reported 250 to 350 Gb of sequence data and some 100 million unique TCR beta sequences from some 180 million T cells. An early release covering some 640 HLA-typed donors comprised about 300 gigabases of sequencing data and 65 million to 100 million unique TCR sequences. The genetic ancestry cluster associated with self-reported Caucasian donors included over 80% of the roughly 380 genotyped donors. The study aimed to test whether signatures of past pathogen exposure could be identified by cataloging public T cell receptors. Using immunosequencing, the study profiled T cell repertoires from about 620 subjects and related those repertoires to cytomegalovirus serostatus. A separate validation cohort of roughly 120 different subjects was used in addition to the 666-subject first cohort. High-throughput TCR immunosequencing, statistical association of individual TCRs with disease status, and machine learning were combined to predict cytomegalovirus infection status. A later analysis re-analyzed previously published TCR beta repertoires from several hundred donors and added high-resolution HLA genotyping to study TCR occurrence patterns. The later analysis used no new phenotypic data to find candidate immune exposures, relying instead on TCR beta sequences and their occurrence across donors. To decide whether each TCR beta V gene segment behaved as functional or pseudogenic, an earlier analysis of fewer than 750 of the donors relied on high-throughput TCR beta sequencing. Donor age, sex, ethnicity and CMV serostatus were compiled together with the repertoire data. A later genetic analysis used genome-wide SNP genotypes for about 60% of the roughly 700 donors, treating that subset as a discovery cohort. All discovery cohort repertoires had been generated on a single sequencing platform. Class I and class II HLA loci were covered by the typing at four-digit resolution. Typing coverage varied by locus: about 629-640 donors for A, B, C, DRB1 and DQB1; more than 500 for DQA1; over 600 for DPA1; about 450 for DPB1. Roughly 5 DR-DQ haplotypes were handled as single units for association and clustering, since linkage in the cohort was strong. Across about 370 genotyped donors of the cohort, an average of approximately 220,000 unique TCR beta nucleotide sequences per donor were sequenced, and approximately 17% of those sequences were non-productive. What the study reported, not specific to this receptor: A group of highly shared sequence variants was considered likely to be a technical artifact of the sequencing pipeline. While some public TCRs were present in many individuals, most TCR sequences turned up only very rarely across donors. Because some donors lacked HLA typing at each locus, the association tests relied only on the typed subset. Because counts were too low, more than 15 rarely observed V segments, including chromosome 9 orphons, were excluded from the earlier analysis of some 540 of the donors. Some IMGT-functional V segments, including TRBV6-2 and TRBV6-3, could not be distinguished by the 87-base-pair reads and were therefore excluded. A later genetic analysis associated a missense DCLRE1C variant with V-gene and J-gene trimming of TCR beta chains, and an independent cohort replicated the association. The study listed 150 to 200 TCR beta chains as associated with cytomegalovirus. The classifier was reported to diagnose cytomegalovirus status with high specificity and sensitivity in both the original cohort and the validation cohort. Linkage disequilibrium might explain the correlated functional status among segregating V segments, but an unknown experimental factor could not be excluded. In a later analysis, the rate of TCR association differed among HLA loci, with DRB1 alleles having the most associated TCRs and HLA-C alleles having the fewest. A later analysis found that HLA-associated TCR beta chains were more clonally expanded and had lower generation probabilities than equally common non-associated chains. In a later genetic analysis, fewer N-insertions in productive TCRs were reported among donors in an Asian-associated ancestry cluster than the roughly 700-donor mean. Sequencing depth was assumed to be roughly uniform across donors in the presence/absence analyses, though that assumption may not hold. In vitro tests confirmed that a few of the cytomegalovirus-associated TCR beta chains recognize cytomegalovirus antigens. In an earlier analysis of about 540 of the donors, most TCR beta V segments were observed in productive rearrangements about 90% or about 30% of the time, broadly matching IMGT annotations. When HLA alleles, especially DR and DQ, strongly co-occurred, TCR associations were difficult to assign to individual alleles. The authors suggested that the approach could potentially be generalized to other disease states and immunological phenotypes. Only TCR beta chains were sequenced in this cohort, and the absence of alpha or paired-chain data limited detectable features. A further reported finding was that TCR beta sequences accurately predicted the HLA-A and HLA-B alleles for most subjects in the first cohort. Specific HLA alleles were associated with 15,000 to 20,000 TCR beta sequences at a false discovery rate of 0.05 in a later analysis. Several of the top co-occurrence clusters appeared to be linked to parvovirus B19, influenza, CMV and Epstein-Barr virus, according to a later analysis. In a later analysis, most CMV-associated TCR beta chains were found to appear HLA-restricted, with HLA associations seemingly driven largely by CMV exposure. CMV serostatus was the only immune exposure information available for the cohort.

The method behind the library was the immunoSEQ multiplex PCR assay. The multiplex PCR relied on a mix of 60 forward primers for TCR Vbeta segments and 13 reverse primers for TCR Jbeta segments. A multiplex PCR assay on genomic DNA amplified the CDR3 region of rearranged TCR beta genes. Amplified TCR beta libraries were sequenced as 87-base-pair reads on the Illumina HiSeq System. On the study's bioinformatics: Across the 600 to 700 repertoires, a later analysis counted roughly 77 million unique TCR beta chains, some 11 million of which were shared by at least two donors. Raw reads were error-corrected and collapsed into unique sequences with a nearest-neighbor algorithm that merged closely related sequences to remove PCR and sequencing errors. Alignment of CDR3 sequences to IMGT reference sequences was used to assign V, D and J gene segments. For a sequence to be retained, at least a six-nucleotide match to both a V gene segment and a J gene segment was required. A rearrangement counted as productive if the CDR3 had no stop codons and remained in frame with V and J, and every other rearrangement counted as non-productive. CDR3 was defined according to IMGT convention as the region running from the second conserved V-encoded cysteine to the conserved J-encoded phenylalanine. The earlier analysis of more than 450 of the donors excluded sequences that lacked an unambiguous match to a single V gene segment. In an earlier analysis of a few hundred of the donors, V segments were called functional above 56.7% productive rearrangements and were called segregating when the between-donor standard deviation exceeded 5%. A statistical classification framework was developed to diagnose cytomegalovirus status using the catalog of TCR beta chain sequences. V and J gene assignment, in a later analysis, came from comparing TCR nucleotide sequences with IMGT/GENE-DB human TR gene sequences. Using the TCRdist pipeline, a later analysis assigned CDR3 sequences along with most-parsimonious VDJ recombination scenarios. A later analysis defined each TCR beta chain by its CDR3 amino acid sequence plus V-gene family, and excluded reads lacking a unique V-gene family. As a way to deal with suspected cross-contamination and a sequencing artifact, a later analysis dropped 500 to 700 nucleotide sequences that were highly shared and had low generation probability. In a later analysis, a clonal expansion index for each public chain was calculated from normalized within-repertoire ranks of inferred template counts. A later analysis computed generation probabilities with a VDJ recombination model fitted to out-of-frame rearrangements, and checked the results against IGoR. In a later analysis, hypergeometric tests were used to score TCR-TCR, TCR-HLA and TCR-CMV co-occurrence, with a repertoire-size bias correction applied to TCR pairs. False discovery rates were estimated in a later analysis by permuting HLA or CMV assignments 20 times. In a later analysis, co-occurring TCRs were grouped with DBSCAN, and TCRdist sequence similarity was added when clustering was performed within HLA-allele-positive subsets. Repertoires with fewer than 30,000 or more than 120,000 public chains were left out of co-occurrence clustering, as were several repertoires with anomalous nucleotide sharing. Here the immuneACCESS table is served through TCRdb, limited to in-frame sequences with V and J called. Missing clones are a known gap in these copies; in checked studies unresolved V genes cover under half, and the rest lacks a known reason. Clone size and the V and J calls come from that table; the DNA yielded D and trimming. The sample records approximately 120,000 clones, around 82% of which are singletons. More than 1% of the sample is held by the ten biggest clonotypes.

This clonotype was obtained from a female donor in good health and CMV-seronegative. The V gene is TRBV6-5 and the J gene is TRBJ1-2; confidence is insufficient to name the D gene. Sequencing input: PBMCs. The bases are TGTGCCAGCAGTTACTCGGGCCAGTTAGGCTACACCTTC. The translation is CASSYSGQLGYTF.